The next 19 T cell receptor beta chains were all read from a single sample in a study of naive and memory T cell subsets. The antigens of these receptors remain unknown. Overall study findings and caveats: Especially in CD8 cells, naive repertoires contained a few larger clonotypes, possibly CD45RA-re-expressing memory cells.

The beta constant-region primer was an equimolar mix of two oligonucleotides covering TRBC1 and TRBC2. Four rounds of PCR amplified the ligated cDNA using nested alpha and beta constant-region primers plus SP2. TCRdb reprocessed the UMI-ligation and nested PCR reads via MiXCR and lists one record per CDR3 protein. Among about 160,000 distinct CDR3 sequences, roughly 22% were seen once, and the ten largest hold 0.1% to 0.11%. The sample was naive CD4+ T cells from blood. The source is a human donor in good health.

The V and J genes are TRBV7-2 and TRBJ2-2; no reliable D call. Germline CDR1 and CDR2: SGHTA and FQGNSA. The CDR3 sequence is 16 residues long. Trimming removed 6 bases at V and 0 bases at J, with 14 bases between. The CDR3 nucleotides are TGTGCCAGCAGTCCCGCGAACCGAGCGAACACCGGGGAGCTGTTTTTT. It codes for CASSPANRANTGELFF.

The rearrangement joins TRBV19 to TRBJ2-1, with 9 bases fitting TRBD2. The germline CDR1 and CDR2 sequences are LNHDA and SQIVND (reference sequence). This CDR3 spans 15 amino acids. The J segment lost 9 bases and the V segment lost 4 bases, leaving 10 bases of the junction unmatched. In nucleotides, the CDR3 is TGTGCCAGTAGTAGTTTGGCTAGCGGGAAGGGTGAGCAGTTCTTC. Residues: CASSSLASGKGEQFF. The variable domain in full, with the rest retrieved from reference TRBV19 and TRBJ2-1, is DGGITQSPKYLFRKEGQNVTLSCEQNLNHDAMYWYRQDPGQGLRLIYYSQIVNDFQKGDIAEGYSVSREKKESFPLTVTSAQKNPTAFYLCASSSLASGKGEQFFGPGTRLTVL.

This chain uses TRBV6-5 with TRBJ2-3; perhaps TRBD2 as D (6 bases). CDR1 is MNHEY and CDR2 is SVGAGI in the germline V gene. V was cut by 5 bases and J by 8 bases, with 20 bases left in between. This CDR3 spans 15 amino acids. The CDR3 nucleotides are TGTGCCAGCAGTACTGGACTATCGTCAACTGGTACGCAGTATTTT. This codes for CASSTGLSSTGTQYF.

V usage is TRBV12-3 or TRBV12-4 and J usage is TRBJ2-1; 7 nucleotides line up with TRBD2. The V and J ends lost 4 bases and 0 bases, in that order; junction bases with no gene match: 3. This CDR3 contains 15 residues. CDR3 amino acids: CASSSRGSSYNEQFF. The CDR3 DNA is TGTGCCAGCAGTTCTCGCGGGAGCTCCTACAATGAGCAGTTCTTC.

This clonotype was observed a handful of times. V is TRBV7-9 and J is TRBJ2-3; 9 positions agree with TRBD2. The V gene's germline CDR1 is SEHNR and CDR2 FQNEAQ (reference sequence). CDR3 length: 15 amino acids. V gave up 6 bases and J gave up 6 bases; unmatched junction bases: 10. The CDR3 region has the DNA TGTGCCAGCAGACGTCTAGCGGGACGTATGGATACGCAGTATTTT. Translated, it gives CASRRLAGRMDTQYF.

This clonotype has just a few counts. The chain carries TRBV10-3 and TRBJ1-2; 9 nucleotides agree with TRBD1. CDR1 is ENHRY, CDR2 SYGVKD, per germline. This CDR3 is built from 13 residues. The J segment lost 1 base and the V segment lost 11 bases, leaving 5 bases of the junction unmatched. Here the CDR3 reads CAVGQGINYGYTF. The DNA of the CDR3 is TGTGCCGTGGGACAGGGTATTAACTATGGCTACACCTTC.

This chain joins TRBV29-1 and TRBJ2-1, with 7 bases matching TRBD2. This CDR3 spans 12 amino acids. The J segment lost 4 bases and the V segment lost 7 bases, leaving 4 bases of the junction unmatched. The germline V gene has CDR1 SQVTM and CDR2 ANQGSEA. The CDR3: CSAGDYYNEQFF. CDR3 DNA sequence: TGCAGCGCCGGGGACTATTACAATGAGCAGTTCTTC.

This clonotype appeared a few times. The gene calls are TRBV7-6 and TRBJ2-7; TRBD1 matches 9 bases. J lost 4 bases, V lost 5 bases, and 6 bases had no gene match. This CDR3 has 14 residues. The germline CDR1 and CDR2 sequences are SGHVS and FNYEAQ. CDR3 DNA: TGTGCCAGCAGCGGCAGGACAGGGGCGTACGAGCAGTACTTC. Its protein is CASSGRTGAYEQYF.

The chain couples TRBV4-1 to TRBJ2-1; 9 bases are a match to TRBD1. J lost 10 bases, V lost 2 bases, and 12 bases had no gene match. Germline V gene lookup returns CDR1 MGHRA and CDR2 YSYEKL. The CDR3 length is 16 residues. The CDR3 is CASSQPARDRVGEQFF. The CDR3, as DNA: TGCGCCAGCAGCCAACCCGCGCGGGACAGGGTGGGGGAGCAGTTCTTC.

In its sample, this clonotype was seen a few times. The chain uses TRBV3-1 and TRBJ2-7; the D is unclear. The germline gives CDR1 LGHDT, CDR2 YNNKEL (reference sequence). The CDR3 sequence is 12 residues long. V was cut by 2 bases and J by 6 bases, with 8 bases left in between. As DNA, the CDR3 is TGTGCCAGCAGCCAATTCATCTCCGAGCAGTACTTC. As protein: CASSQFISEQYF.

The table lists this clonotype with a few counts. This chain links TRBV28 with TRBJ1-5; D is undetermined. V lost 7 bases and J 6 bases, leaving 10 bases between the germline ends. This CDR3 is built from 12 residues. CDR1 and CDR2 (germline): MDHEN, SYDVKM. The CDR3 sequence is CASNVGSQPQHF. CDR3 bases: TGTGCCAGCAATGTGGGGAGTCAGCCCCAGCATTTT.

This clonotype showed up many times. CDR3 amino acids: CASSVSTSGAYEQYF. As DNA, the CDR3 is TGTGCCAGCAGTGTCTCGACTAGCGGTGCCTACGAGCAGTACTTC. The V call is TRBV6-4, the J call TRBJ2-7; 9 bases agree with TRBD2. From germline, CDR1 is MRHNA and CDR2 SNTAGT. V gave up 4 bases and J gave up 2 bases; unmatched junction bases: 6. The CDR3 has 15 residues.

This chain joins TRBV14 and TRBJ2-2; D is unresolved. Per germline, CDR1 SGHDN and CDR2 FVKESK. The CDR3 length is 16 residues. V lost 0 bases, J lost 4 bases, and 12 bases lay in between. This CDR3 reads CASSQDIGGITGELFF. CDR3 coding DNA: TGTGCCAGCAGCCAAGACATTGGCGGAATCACCGGGGAGCTGTTTTTT. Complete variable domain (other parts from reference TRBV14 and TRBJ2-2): EAGVTQFPSHSVIEKGQTVTLRCDPISGHDNLYWYRRVMGKEIKFLLHFVKESKQDESGMPNNRFLAERTGGTYSTLKVQPAELEDSGVYFCASSQDIGGITGELFFGEGSRLTVL.

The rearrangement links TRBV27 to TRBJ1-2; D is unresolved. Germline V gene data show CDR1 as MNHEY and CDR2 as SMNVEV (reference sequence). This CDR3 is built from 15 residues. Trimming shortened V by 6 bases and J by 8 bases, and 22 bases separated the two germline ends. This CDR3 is CASSPGLPKTRGYTF. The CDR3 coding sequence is TGTGCCAGCAGCCCCGGACTCCCGAAGACCCGCGGCTACACCTTC.

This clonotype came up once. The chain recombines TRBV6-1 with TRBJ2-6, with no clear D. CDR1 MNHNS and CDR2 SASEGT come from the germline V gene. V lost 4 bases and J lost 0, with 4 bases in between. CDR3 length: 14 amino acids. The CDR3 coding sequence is TGTGCCAGCAGTGTTGTCTCTGGGGCCAACGTCCTGACTTTC. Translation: CASSVVSGANVLTF.

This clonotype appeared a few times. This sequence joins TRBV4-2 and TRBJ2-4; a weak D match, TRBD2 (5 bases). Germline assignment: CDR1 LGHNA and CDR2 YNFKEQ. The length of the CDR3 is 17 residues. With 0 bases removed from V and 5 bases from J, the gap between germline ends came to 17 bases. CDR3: CASSQEVSAPIQNIQYF. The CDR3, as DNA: TGTGCCAGCAGCCAAGAAGTTAGCGCTCCTATCCAAAACATTCAGTACTTC.

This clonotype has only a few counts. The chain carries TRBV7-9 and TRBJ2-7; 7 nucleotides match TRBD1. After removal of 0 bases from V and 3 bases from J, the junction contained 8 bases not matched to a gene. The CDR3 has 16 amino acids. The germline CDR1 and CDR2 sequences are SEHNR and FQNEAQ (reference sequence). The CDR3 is CASSLAGRDRLYEQYF. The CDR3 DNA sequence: TGTGCCAGCAGCTTAGCCGGCAGGGACAGACTCTACGAGCAGTACTTC.

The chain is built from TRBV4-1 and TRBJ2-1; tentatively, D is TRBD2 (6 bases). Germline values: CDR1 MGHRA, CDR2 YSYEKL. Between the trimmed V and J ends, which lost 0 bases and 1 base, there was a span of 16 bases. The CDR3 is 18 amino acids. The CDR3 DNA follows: TGCGCCAGCAGCCAAGATAGCCAGCGGGCCCCTTCCTACAATGAGCAGTTCTTC. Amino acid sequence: CASSQDSQRAPSYNEQFF.

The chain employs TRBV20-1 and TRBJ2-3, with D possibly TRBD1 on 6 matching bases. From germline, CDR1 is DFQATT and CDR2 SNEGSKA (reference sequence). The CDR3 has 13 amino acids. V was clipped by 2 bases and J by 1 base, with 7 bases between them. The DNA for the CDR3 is TGCAGTGCTAGACCAGGGGGCACAGATACGCAGTATTTT. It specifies CSARPGGTDTQYF.